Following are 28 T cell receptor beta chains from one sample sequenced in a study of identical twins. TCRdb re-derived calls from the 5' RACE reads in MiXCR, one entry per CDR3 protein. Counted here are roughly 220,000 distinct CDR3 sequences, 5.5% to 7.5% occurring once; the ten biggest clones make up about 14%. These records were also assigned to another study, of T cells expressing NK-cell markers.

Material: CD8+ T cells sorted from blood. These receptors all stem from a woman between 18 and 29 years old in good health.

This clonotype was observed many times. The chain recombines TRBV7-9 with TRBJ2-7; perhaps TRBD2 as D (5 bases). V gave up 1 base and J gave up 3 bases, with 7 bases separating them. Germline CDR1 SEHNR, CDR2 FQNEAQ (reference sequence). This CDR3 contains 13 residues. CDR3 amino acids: CASSLGGLYEQYF. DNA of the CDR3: TGTGCCAGCAGCTTAGGAGGACTCTACGAGCAGTACTTC.

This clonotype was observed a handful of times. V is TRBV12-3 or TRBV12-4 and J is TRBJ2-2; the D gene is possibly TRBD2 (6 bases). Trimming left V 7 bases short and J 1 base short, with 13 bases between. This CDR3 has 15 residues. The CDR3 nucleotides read TGTGCCAGCACCCCTAGCGAACTGAACACCGGGGAGCTGTTTTTT. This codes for CASTPSELNTGELFF.

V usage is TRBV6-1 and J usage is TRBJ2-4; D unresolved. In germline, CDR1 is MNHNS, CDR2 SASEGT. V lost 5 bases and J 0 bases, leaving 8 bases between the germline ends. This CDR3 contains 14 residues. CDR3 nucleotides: TGTGCCAGCAGTCCATCTAGAGCCAAAAACATTCAGTACTTC. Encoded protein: CASSPSRAKNIQYF.

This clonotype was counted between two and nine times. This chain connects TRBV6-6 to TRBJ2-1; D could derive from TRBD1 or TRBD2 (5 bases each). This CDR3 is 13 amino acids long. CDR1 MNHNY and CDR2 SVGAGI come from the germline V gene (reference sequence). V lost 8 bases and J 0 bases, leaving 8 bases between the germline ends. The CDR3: CASFGTSYNEQFF. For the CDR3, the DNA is TGTGCCAGCTTCGGGACCTCCTACAATGAGCAGTTCTTC.

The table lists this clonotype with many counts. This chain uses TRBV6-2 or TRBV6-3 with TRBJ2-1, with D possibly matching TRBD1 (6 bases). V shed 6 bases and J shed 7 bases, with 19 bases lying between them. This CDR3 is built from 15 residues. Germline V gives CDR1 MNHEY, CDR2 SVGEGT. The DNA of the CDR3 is TGTGCCAGCAGCCAGGGGACCAGCGAGAGTAATGAGCAGTTCTTC. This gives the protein CASSQGTSESNEQFF.

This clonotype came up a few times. Here the CDR3 reads CASRKGQGNQPQHF. The CDR3 nucleotides read TGTGCCAGCAGGAAAGGACAGGGCAATCAGCCCCAGCATTTT. V and J are TRBV7-2 and TRBJ1-5; TRBD1 agrees at 7 bases. Trimming at V came to 6 bases and at J to 2 bases, leaving 4 bases not matched to a gene. Germline assignment: CDR1 SGHTA and CDR2 FQGNSA. The CDR3 has 14 residues.

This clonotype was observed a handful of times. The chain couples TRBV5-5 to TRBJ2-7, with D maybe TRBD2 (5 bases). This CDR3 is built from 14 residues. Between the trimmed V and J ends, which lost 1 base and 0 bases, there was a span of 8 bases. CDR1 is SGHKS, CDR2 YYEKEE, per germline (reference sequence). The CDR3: CASSLTRGSYEQYF. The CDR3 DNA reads TGTGCCAGCAGCTTGACCCGGGGCTCCTACGAGCAGTACTTC.

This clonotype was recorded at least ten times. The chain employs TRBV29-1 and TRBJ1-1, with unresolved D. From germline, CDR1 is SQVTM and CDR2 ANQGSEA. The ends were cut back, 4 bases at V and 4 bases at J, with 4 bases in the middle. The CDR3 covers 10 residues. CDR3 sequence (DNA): TGCAGCGTTGTTGGCACTGAAGCTTTCTTT. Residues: CSVVGTEAFF.

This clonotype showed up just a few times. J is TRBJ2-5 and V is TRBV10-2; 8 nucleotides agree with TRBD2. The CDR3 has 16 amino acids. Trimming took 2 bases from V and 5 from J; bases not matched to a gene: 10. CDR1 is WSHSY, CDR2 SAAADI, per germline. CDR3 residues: CASSEGVAGTRETQYF. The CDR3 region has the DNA TGCGCCAGCAGTGAGGGGGTAGCGGGGACTCGGGAGACCCAGTACTTC.

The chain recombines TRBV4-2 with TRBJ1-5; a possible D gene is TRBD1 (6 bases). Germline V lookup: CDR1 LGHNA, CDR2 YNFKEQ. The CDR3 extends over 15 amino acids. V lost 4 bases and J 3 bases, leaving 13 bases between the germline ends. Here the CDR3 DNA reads TGTGCCAGCAGCCTCCGAGCAGGGGACAATCAGCCCCAGCATTTT. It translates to CASSLRAGDNQPQHF.

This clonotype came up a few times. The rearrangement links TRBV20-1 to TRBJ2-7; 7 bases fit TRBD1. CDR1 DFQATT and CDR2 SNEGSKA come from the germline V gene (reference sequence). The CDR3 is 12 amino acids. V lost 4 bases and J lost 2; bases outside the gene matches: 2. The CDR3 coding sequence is TGCAGTGCTATCGGGACAGCCTACGAGCAGTACTTC. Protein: CSAIGTAYEQYF.

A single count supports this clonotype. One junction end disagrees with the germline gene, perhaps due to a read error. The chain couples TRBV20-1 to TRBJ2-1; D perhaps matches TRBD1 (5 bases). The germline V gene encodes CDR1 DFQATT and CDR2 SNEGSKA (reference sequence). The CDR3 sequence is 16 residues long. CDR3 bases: TGCTGTGCTAGTCCAGGGATATCGAGCTCCTACAATGAGCAGTTCTTC. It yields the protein CCASPGISSSYNEQFF.

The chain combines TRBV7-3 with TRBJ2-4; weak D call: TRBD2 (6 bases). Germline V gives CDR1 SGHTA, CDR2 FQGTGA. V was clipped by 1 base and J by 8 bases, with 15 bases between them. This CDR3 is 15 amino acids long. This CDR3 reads CASSLSGGTGDIQYF. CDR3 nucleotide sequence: TGTGCCAGCAGCTTAAGTGGGGGGACGGGGGACATTCAGTACTTC.

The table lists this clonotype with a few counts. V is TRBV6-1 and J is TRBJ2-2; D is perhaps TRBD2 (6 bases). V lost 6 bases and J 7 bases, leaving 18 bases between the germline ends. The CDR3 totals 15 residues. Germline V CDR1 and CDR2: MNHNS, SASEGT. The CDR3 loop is CASSPNRGDRGELFF. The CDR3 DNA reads TGTGCCAGCAGCCCCAACCGCGGGGATCGCGGGGAGCTGTTTTTT.

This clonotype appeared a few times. CDR3 residues: CASSLAGFSTQTQYF. The CDR3 bases are TGTGCCAGCAGCTTAGCCGGCTTCTCCACCCAGACCCAGTACTTC. The V call is TRBV7-6, the J call TRBJ2-5; D is uncertain. Trimming pared 0 bases from V and 6 bases from J, leaving 14 bases between. The length of the CDR3 is 15 residues. Germline V gene data show CDR1 as SGHVS and CDR2 as FNYEAQ.

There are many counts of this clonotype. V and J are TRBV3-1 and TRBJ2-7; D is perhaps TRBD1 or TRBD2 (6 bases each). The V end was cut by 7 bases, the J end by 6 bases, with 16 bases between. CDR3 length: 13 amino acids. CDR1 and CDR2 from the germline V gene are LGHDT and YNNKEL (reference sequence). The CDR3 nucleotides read TGTGCCAGCACTATCAGAGGGGGGTCCGAGCAGTACTTC. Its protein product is CASTIRGGSEQYF.

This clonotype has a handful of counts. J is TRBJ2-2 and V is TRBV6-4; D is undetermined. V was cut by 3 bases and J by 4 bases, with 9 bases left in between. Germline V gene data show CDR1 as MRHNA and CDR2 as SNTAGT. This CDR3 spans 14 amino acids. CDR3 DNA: TGTGCCAGCAGTGAAGGGTTGGGCACCGGGGAGCTGTTTTTT. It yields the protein CASSEGLGTGELFF.

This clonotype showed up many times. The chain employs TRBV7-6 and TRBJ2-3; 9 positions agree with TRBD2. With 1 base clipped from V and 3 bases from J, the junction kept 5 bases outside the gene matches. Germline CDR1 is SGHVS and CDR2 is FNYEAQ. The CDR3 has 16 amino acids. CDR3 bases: TGTGCCAGCAGCTTAGTTGTGAGCGGGAGGACAGATACGCAGTATTTT. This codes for CASSLVVSGRTDTQYF.

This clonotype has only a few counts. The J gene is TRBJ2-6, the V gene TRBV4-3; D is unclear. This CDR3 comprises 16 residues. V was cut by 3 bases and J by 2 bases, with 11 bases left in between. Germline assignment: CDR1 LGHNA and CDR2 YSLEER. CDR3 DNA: TGCGCCAGCAGCCATCACAGTGGGACTGGGGCCAACGTCCTGACTTTC. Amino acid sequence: CASSHHSGTGANVLTF.

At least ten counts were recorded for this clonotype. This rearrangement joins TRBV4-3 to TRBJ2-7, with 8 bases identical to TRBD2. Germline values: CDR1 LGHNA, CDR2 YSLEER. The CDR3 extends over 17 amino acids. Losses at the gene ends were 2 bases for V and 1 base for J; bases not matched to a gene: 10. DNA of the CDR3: TGCGCCAGCAGCCAAAGGTTCGCACTAGCGGAGTCCTACGAGCAGTACTTC. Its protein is CASSQRFALAESYEQYF.

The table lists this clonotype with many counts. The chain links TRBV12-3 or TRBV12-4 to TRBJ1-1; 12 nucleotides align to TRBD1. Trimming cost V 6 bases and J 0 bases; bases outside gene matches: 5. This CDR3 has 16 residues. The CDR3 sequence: CASRPGTGGMNTEAFF. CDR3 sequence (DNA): TGTGCCAGCAGGCCCGGGACAGGGGGCATGAACACTGAAGCTTTCTTT.

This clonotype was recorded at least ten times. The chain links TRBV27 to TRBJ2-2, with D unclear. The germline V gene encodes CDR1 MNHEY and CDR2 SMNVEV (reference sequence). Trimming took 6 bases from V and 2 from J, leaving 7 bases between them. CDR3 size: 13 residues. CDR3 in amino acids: CASSPINTGELFF. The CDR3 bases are TGTGCCAGCAGCCCTATTAACACCGGGGAGCTGTTTTTT.

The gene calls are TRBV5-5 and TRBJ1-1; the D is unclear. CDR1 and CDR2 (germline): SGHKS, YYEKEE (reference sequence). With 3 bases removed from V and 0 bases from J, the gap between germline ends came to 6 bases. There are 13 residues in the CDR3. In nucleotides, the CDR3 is TGTGCCAGCAGCTCCTATATGAACACTGAAGCTTTCTTT. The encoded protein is CASSSYMNTEAFF.

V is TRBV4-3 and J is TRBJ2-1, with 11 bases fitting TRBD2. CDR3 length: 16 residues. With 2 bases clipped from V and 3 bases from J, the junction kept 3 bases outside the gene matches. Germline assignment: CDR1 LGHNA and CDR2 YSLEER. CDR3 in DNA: TGCGCCAGCAGCCAACGGACTAGCGGGTACTACAATGAGCAGTTCTTC. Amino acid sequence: CASSQRTSGYYNEQFF.

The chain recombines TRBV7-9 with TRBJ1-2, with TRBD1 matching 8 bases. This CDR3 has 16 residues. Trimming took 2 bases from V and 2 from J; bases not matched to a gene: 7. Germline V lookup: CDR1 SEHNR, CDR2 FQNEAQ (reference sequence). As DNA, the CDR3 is TGTGCCAGCAGCTTACCGAAGACAGGGGACAACTATGGCTACACCTTC. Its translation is CASSLPKTGDNYGYTF.

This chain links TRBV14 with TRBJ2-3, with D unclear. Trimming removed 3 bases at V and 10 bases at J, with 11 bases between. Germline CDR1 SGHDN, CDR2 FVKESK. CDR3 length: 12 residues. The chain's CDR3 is CASSHVNEAQYF. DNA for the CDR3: TGTGCCAGCAGCCATGTAAATGAGGCGCAGTATTTT.

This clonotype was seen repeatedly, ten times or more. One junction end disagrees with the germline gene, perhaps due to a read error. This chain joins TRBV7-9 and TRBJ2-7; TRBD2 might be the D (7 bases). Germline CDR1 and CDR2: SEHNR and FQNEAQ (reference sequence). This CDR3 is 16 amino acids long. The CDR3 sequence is CASSLAGGPDSYEQYF. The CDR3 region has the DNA TGTGCCAGCAGCCTAGCCGGGGGGCCCGATTCCTACGAGCAGTACTTC.

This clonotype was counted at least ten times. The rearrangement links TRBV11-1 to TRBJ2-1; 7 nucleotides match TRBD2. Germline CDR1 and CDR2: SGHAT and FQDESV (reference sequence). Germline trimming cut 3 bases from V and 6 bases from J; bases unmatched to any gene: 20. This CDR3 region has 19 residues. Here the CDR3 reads CASSFSLRGRGTTLNEQFF. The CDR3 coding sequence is TGTGCCAGCAGCTTTTCCCTGAGAGGGAGGGGTACGACCCTCAATGAGCAGTTCTTC.